This T cell receptor (beta chain) emerged from a study of blood T cell repertoires in COVID-19. The CDR3 covers 16 residues. Trimming cost V 6 bases and J 4 bases, with 16 bases left between them. Germline loops: CDR1 MNHNY, CDR2 SVGAGI (reference sequence). This clone was recorded a few times. Some clones are missing from TCRdb's copy, which holds only in-frame ones; the method was immunoSEQ multiplex PCR. The table lists a few hundred thousand clones, approximately 85% of them singletons. This receptor was obtained from a human donor in a cohort sampled during active COVID-19. The chain links TRBV6-6 to TRBJ2-6, with no clear D. Input material: peripheral blood. CDR3 bases: TGTGCCAGCAGGCCCCAAGAGTCGTCCGGGGCCAACGTCCTGACTTTC. It is translated as CASRPQESSGANVLTF.